Sequencing of this T cell receptor beta chain was carried out in a study of T cell responses to AZD1222 COVID-19 vaccine. Germline V gene data show CDR1 as SEHNR and CDR2 as FQNEAQ (reference sequence). V was pared by 6 bases and J by 9 bases, with 14 bases between. This CDR3 is built from 12 residues. Generated by immunoSEQ multiplex PCR, the TCRdb table keeps only in-frame clones and is missing some. Among fewer than 85,000 clones listed, around 90% were seen once. This sample comprised peripheral blood, obtained 28 days after the second AZD1222 dose. This receptor was identified in an adult who received the AZD1222 COVID-19 vaccine. The rearrangement joins TRBV7-9 to TRBJ1-1; D may be TRBD1 (6 bases). This CDR3 reads CASRGTGAKAFF. CDR3 DNA sequence: TGTGCCAGCAGGGGTACGGGGGCTAAAGCTTTCTTT.